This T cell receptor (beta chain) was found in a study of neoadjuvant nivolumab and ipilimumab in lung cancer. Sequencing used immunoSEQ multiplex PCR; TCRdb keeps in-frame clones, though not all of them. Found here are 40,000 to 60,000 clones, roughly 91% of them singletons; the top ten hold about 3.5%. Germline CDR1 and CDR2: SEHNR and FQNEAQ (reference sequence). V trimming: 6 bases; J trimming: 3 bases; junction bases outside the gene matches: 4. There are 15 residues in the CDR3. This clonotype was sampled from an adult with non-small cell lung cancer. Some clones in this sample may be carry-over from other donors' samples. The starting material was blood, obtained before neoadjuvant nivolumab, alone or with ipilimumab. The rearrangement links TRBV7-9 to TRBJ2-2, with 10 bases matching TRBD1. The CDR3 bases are TGTGCCAGCAGTCCGGGACAGGGGTACACCGGGGAGCTGTTTTTT. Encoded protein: CASSPGQGYTGELFF.